This TCR beta chain derives from a study of cytomegalovirus exposure and HLA in healthy donors. Overall study findings and caveats: Rates of TCR association differed by HLA locus in a later analysis, with DRB1 highest and HLA-C lowest. A few chains tied to CMV proved CMV antigen-specific in vitro.

Comments on this clone: Its antigen is not known.

PCR used 60 Vbeta primers and 13 Jbeta primers. Method: immunoSEQ multiplex PCR; TCRdb's copy keeps in-frame clones and lacks some. The sample contains 150,000 to 180,000 clones, around three quarters of which appear only once. The CDR3 totals 18 residues. Germline assignment: CDR1 SGHRS and CDR2 YFSETQ. Trimming pared 1 base from V and 2 bases from J, leaving 22 bases between. Sequenced input: PBMCs. The sequence came from a woman between 40 and 55 years old in good health and CMV-seronegative. The rearrangement links TRBV5-1 to TRBJ2-7; D perhaps matches TRBD1 (6 bases). The CDR3 coding sequence is TGCGCCAGCAGCTTGAGTACCCTTCGCAGGGGATTAGCCTACGAGCAGTACTTC. The encoded protein is CASSLSTLRRGLAYEQYF.